What follows describes a single T cell receptor beta chain. Its antigen is still unknown. Per-base qualities were not stored, and no clone one base away is much larger. CDR1 and CDR2 are read off the germline V gene as MNHEY and SVGAGI. V and J are truncated by 6 bases and 9 bases respectively, leaving an intervening sequence of 20 bases. The CDR3 numbers 14 residues from cysteine through phenylalanine. This entry keeps only the CDR3 DNA: 42 bases, framed from base 1. The CDR3 regions of human TCRbeta chains were subjected to immunosequencing. The authors processed their data as follows. Repertoire TCRs were checked for matches against a reference library of SARS-CoV-2-specific TCRs that had been generated using the MIRA antigen-specificity platform. Breadth was defined as the fraction of unique TCRs that were SARS-CoV-2-associated. Depth was defined as the fraction of total T cells that were SARS-CoV-2-associated. Each spike-specific TCR was assigned to its reactive spike region and to a CD4 or CD8 class using the MIRA data. Log10-transformed breadth and depth values were compared by one-way ANOVA with Sidak's multiple comparisons tests. Drawn from immuneACCESS, this table holds only the in-frame rearrangements with V and J called that TCRdb kept. Clones are partly lost; checked studies trace under half to an unresolved V gene and leave the rest unexplained. V and J calls and clone size are as listed in that table; D and trimming were resolved from the DNA. The sample table records 90,000 to 150,000 clones; roughly 84% of these occur just once. The top ten clones comprise approximately 10% of the sample.

These data come from a study of T cell responses to AZD1222 COVID-19 vaccine (dated by TCRdb to 2020 to 2022). Some background on the complete study: AZD1222 recipients given second doses at about 4 weeks or at about 12 weeks were pooled, since spike-specific TCR depth and breadth were not found to differ between the two schedules. TCR sequencing was performed for about 240 trial participants, of whom around 200 were given two doses of AZD1222 and around 25 were given two doses of MenACWY control vaccine. Trial participants were enrolled by age into subgroups of 18-55, 56-69 and 70-plus years, and roughly 160, 29 and 62 TCR-sequenced participants, respectively, were included in these subgroups. The paper as a whole reports these results and caveats: No day 14 peak-response samples were available, so repertoires were characterized only after the peak T cell response. After two AZD1222 doses, spike-specific TCR breadth and depth were significantly higher than at day 0 and than in MenACWY recipients. The vaccine-associated CD4 TCRs covered the entire spike protein, and the dominant responses fell in regions 160-218 and 743-854. Conclusions about previously exposed vaccinees are limited, since just five or six AZD1222 recipients were seropositive for SARS-CoV-2 at baseline. Nearly half of unique spike-specific TCRs reportedly recognized epitopes outside regions mutated in the B.1.351 and B.1.1.7 variants. The 56-69-year group was small, and its depth increase did not reach significance, likely because of low power. Most participants were white British and females outnumbered males, and the authors suggested that clonal diversity may have been underestimated.

What the time point label conveys for this sample: baseline before first vaccination. Vaccinee samples came from UK trials COV001 and COV002, including a single-blind randomized controlled phase 2/3 trial of AZD1222 (ChAdOx1 nCoV-19) in healthy adults. For TCRbeta chain sequencing, PBMC samples from trial participants were taken at day 0 and at day 28 after the second dose. Sequenced here: peripheral blood, sampled on day 0 of AZD1222 vaccination. This sequence was found in an adult in good health. The chain is assembled from TRBV6-5 and TRBJ1-1; matching of 6 bases hints at TRBD1 as the D gene. The base sequence is TGTGCCAGCAGCGATTACTCTTCAGGGGCGAAAGCTTTCTTT. It specifies CASSDYSSGAKAFF.